The 3 T cell receptor beta chains presented below share a single source sample, sequenced in a study of T-cell reconstitution after alpha-beta-depleted transplantation in children. The TCRbeta library incorporated unique molecular identifiers. In TCRdb, the PCR reads were re-called with MiXCR into one record per CDR3 protein. This table holds around 480,000 distinct CDR3 sequences, 32% found once. Source: PBMCs from the stem cell graft donor, taken from the stem cell graft. The receptors derive from a human donor who donated a stem cell graft to a child with aplastic anemia.

This clonotype was recorded a few times. The chain uses TRBV20-1 and TRBJ1-2, with D possibly being TRBD1 (5 bases). Per the germline V gene, CDR1 is DFQATT and CDR2 is SNEGSKA (reference sequence). The CDR3 consists of 13 residues. Trimming removed 5 bases from V and 2 bases from J, with 12 bases in between. Written as DNA, the CDR3 is TGCAGTGCTGCCAGGGAACCCAACTATGGCTACACCTTC. Amino acid sequence: CSAAREPNYGYTF.

The chain has TRBV12-3 or TRBV12-4 and TRBJ1-2; D might be TRBD1 (6 bases). V gave up 6 bases and J gave up 6 bases, with 20 bases separating them. This CDR3 has 15 residues. The CDR3 bases are TGTGCCAGCAGCCCTCCGACAGGCCTTGTCGATGGCTACACCTTC. As protein: CASSPPTGLVDGYTF.

This chain joins TRBV7-8 and TRBJ1-5; D not certain. CDR1 and CDR2 from the germline V gene are SGHVS and FQNEAQ. Trimming stripped 3 bases from V and 0 bases from J, with 12 bases between. The CDR3 is 16 residues long. The CDR3 sequence: CASSLGRSYSNQPQHF. CDR3 coding DNA: TGTGCCAGCAGCTTGGGCAGGTCATATAGCAATCAGCCCCAGCATTTT. The full variable domain, in which reference TRBV7-8 and TRBJ1-5 provide the parts outside the CDR3, is GAGVSQSPRYKVAKRGQDVALRCDPISGHVSLFWYQQALGQGPEFLTYFQNEAQLDKSGLPSDRFFAERPEGSVSTLKIQRTQQEDSAVYLCASSLGRSYSNQPQHFGDGTRLSIL.